This T cell receptor (beta chain) was captured by sequencing in a study of blood T cell repertoires in COVID-19. Study-level information: Material from acute and convalescent COVID-19 was sourced from the United States, Italy and Spain.

How the authors handled the data: Amplified reference gene primers provided the basis for estimating nucleated cell counts. The method was immunoSEQ multiplex PCR; TCRdb's version includes in-frame clones alone and lacks a portion of them. The V and J calls and clone size were taken over from that table, and D and trimming were inferred from the DNA. The sample has roughly 250,000 clones, 80% to 90% seen once. This CDR3 spans 17 amino acids. After removal of 4 bases from V and 1 base from J, the junction contained 6 bases not matched to a gene. Germline loops: CDR1 SGHRS, CDR2 YFSETQ. The sample holds one count of this clone.

V is TRBV5-1 and J is TRBJ2-1, with 12 positions matching TRBD2. The sequence was obtained from a woman younger than 45 who had recovered from COVID-19. The material sequenced was PBMCs or T cells enriched from blood (not recorded which). The CDR3 here is CASSAPTSGSSYNEQFF. The CDR3 nucleotides are TGCGCCAGCAGCGCCCCGACTAGCGGGAGTTCCTACAATGAGCAGTTCTTC. Supplemented by reference TRBV5-1 and TRBJ2-1, the full variable domain reads KAGVTQTPRYLIKTRGQQVTLSCSPISGHRSVSWYQQTPGQGLQFLFEYFSETQRNKGNFPGRFSGRQFSNSRSEMNVSTLELGDSALYLCASSAPTSGSSYNEQFFGPGTRLTVL.